These 13 T cell receptor beta chains were sequenced from one sample in a study of cytotoxic CD8 clonotypes in ibrutinib-treated CLL. This table comes from immunoSEQ multiplex PCR, and its TCRdb copy is limited to in-frame clones, with some not included. Of more than 200,000 clones in the sample, under 75% are singletons; the top ten hold approximately 15%. The sample was PBMCs, taken after 24 months of ibrutinib treatment. These receptors originate from a human donor with chronic lymphocytic leukemia.

This clone was picked up one time. The CDR3 coding sequence is TGCAGTTTGTGGGAGTCTAGCCTTAGCACAGATACGCAGTATTTT. It specifies CSLWESSLSTDTQYF. The chain recombines TRBV29-1 with TRBJ2-3; D perhaps matches TRBD2 (5 bases). Germline assignment: CDR1 SQVTM and CDR2 ANQGSEA. The CDR3 runs to 15 residues.

DNA of the CDR3: TGCGCCAGCAGCCCCGGACTAGCGGGCGGTGAGCAGTTCTTC. Translation gives CASSPGLAGGEQFF. The V gene is TRBV4-3, the J gene TRBJ2-1; 11 bases map to TRBD2. The V and J ends lost 4 bases and 9 bases, in that order; junction bases with no gene match: 5. The CDR3 has 14 amino acids. CDR1 is LGHNA, CDR2 YSLEER, per germline.

This clone was found once. The chain employs TRBV4-1 and TRBJ2-1; D tentatively fits TRBD1 or TRBD2 (5 bases each). Germline CDR1 and CDR2: MGHRA and YSYEKL. The length of the CDR3 is 15 residues. The V end lost 0 bases, the J end lost 7 bases, and 13 bases lay between the germline ends. The CDR3 region is CASSQDRWGFNEQFF. The CDR3 DNA reads as TGCGCCAGCAGCCAAGATCGGTGGGGGTTTAATGAGCAGTTCTTC.

The chain employs TRBV27 and TRBJ2-1; possible D gene TRBD2, 6 bases. V shed 3 bases and J shed 4 bases, with 13 bases lying between them. CDR3 length: 15 residues. From germline, CDR1 is MNHEY and CDR2 SMNVEV (reference sequence). This chain's CDR3 is CASSFRDSPYNEQFF. The CDR3 DNA is TGTGCCAGCAGTTTTAGGGACTCTCCATACAATGAGCAGTTCTTC.

This clone turned up a few times. The gene calls are TRBV5-1 and TRBJ1-2; D unresolved. The CDR3 has 13 residues. V was shortened by 3 bases and J by 4 bases, with 10 bases between the two germline ends. Per germline, CDR1 SGHRS and CDR2 YFSETQ. CDR3 DNA sequence: TGCGCCAGCAGCTCTAAACCCTCCTATGGCTACACCTTC. The encoded protein is CASSSKPSYGYTF.

This chain joins TRBV5-1 and TRBJ2-1; 11 positions match TRBD2. Germline V CDR1 and CDR2: SGHRS, YFSETQ. There are 14 residues in the CDR3. The ends lost 0 bases at V and 7 bases at J; junction bases unmatched: 0. The CDR3 coding sequence is TGCGCCAGCAGCTTGGGACTAGCGGGAAATGAGCAGTTCTTC. Amino acid sequence: CASSLGLAGNEQFF.

The rearrangement joins TRBV5-1 to TRBJ2-7, with D maybe TRBD1 (5 bases). Germline values: CDR1 SGHRS, CDR2 YFSETQ. The CDR3 covers 16 residues. Trimming took off 0 bases at V and 1 base at J, with 14 bases between the two ends. The CDR3 DNA reads as TGCGCCAGCAGCTTGGCTGCTACAGGTATATCCTACGAGCAGTACTTC. It yields the protein CASSLAATGISYEQYF.

This clone was seen once. This chain joins TRBV11-2 and TRBJ2-3; no definite D call. Germline V gene lookup returns CDR1 SGHAT and CDR2 FQNNGV. The V end lost 1 base, the J end lost 0 bases, and 5 bases lay between the germline ends. This CDR3 is built from 14 residues. CDR3 region: CASSLGYSTDTQYF. The CDR3 DNA follows: TGTGCCAGCAGCTTAGGATACAGCACAGATACGCAGTATTTT.

There are a few counts of this clone. This same CDR3 is encoded by further DNA sequences in the sample. This chain uses TRBV28 with TRBJ1-2; D remains unclear. The V end lost 6 bases, the J end lost 2 bases, and 10 bases lay between the germline ends. The germline CDR1 and CDR2 sequences are MDHEN and SYDVKM. The CDR3 totals 13 residues. The CDR3 loop is CASSSDRNYGYTF. CDR3 coding DNA: TGTGCCAGCAGCTCGGACCGAAACTATGGCTACACCTTC.

There are a few counts of this clone. The chain carries TRBV7-3 and TRBJ1-4; TRBD1 matches 11 bases. The CDR3 is 14 residues long. After removal of 7 bases from V and 12 bases from J, the junction contained 10 bases not matched to a gene. The germline V gene has CDR1 SGHTA and CDR2 FQGTGA. DNA for the CDR3: TGTGCCAGCACCCTCCGGGACAGGGGGGGTCAACTGTTTTTT. Its translation: CASTLRDRGGQLFF. Full variable domain (rest looked up from reference TRBV7-3 and TRBJ1-4): GAGVSQTPSNKVTEKGKYVELRCDPISGHTALYWYRQSLGQGPEFLIYFQGTGAADDSGLPNDRFFAVRPEGSVSTLKIQRTERGDSAVYLCASTLRDRGGQLFFGSGTQLSVL.

The CDR3 bases are TGTGCCAGCTCACGCGGGACACCAGCCAACAATGAGCAGTTCTTC. Translating it yields CASSRGTPANNEQFF. This chain connects TRBV18 to TRBJ2-1, with D tentatively TRBD1 or TRBD2 (6 bases each). V lost 4 bases, J lost 5 bases, and 15 bases lay in between. CDR1 KGHSH and CDR2 LQKENI come from the germline V gene. The CDR3 length is 15 residues.

The chain uses TRBV30 and TRBJ1-2, with D tentatively TRBD1 (6 bases). V gave up 0 bases and J gave up 2 bases, with 16 bases separating them. The CDR3 consists of 16 residues. CDR1 is GTSNPN, CDR2 SVGIG, per germline (reference sequence). The CDR3 nucleotides are TGTGCCTGGAGTGTCGGGGCAGGGGCCATCAACTATGGCTACACCTTC. This gives the protein CAWSVGAGAINYGYTF.

The rearrangement uses TRBV27 and TRBJ1-5; D gene uncertain. The CDR3 is made up of 16 amino acids. The germline V gene has CDR1 MNHEY and CDR2 SMNVEV (reference sequence). The germline V and J ends were trimmed by 2 bases and 1 base, with 12 bases remaining between them. CDR3 in DNA: TGTGCCAGCAGTTTAAATGCCCTAGGGAGCAATCAGCCCCAGCATTTT. It yields the protein CASSLNALGSNQPQHF.